Each of the 29 T cell receptor beta chains below was sequenced from the same sample in a study of cytomegalovirus exposure and HLA in healthy donors. Sequencing was performed with immunoSEQ multiplex PCR; in TCRdb, only in-frame clones are kept and a portion is missing. Of some 240,000 clones in the sample, around four fifths were seen once. Sequenced input: PBMCs. The receptors shown here come from a woman younger than 30 in good health and CMV-seronegative.

This chain uses TRBV5-4 with TRBJ2-7, with TRBD1 identical over 7 bases. The CDR3 contains 15 residues. CDR1 is SGHNT and CDR2 is YYREEE in the germline V gene (reference sequence). The trim removed 4 bases at V and 0 bases at J, leaving 7 bases unmatched. Here the CDR3 DNA reads TGTGCCAGCAGCCTGAACAGGGGCGGCTCCTACGAGCAGTACTTC. Translating gives CASSLNRGGSYEQYF.

This chain links TRBV7-2 with TRBJ1-1; D not certain. Trimming pared 8 bases from V and 7 bases from J, leaving 8 bases between. Germline values: CDR1 SGHTA, CDR2 FQGNSA. The CDR3 is 10 amino acids. CDR3 loop: CASGVGEAFF. The CDR3 region has the DNA TGTGCCAGCGGGGTCGGTGAAGCTTTCTTT.

The gene calls are TRBV7-8 and TRBJ2-3, with D possibly matching TRBD2 (6 bases). With 4 bases removed from V and 8 bases from J, the gap between germline ends came to 19 bases. From germline, CDR1 is SGHVS and CDR2 FQNEAQ. CDR3 size: 15 residues. This CDR3 reads CASSSKRRDLLTQYF. DNA of the CDR3: TGTGCCAGCAGCTCTAAGCGGCGGGACCTACTTACGCAGTATTTT.

The CDR3 DNA reads as TGTGCCAGCAGCCAGGGGCACTTAGGTTCACCCCTCCACTTT. It encodes CASSQGHLGSPLHF. The V gene is TRBV14, the J gene TRBJ1-6, with D tentatively TRBD1 (5 bases). Germline V CDR1 and CDR2: SGHDN, FVKESK. V was trimmed by 3 bases and J by 9 bases, leaving 12 bases between them. The CDR3 extends over 14 amino acids.

This clone was detected a few times. The chain recombines TRBV5-1 with TRBJ2-7, with TRBD1 matching 9 bases. V was clipped by 5 bases and J by 6 bases; unmatched bases: 6. The CDR3 runs 13 residues. Germline CDR1 reads SGHRS; CDR2 reads YFSETQ. The CDR3 protein is CASRGTGFFEQYF. CDR3 DNA: TGCGCCAGCAGGGGGACAGGGTTTTTCGAGCAGTACTTC.

This clone came up many times. The chain links TRBV11-3 to TRBJ1-4; 9 positions agree with TRBD1. The germline gives CDR1 SGHNT, CDR2 YENEEA. This CDR3 has 14 amino acids. V gave up 3 bases and J gave up 6 bases; unmatched junction bases: 2. This CDR3 is CASSFRTGDEKLFF. In nucleotides, the CDR3 is TGTGCCAGCAGCTTCAGGACAGGGGATGAAAAACTGTTTTTT.

The CDR3 DNA reads as TGTGCCAGCAATACAGGGCAAACTAATCAGCCCCAGCATTTT. Translated, it gives CASNTGQTNQPQHF. This chain connects TRBV6-1 to TRBJ1-5, with TRBD1 as a possible D gene (6 bases). Trimming removed 7 bases at V and 4 bases at J, with 14 bases between. The CDR3 is 14 residues long. The germline V gene has CDR1 MNHNS and CDR2 SASEGT.

The chain is built from TRBV1 and TRBJ1-5; TRBD1, the table's D call, lacks a check against the DNA. TRBV1 counts as a pseudogene. The CDR3 length is 16 residues. CDR3 region: CTSSYRDRGQHQPQHF. The CDR3, as DNA: TGCACCAGCAGCTACCGGGACAGGGGGCAGCATCAGCCCCAGCATTTT.

This chain uses TRBV7-9 with TRBJ2-7; D remains ambiguous. CDR1 and CDR2 (germline): SEHNR, FQNEAQ (reference sequence). The CDR3 is 13 residues long. CDR3 amino acids: CAIHIQSSYEQYF. Written as DNA, the CDR3 is TGTGCTATTCACATCCAGAGCTCCTACGAGCAGTACTTC.

The genes are TRBV27 and TRBJ1-5; weak D call: TRBD1 (6 bases). Trimming removed 6 bases at V and 0 bases at J, with 12 bases between. CDR1 and CDR2 from the germline V gene are MNHEY and SMNVEV (reference sequence). This CDR3 comprises 15 residues. The CDR3 DNA reads as TGTGCCAGCAGGATGAACAGGGTTAGCAATCAGCCCCAGCATTTT. It is translated as CASRMNRVSNQPQHF.

This chain links TRBV10-1 with TRBJ2-1, with a tentative D call TRBD2 (7 bases). The germline V gene has CDR1 WNHNN and CDR2 SYGVQD (reference sequence). V was clipped by 4 bases and J by 2 bases, with 9 bases between them. The CDR3 loop spans 14 amino acids. The CDR3 DNA sequence: TGCGCCAGCAGTGGGGGGGGCGCCTACAATGAGCAGTTCTTC. It yields the protein CASSGGGAYNEQFF.

V gene TRBV30 combines with J gene TRBJ2-3; D may be TRBD1 (6 bases). In germline, CDR1 is GTSNPN, CDR2 SVGIG (reference sequence). V was cut by 5 bases and J by 0 bases, with 12 bases left in between. The CDR3 runs 14 residues. The DNA for the CDR3 is TGTGCCTGGGGGAGACAGGTTAGCACAGATACGCAGTATTTT. Protein: CAWGRQVSTDTQYF.

The chain employs TRBV5-8 and TRBJ1-2; D is uncertain. Trimming took 0 bases from V and 4 from J, leaving 10 bases between them. This CDR3 is 14 amino acids long. Germline CDR1 and CDR2: SGHTS and YDEGEE. This CDR3 is CASSLEGKTYGYTF. The CDR3 nucleotides are TGTGCCAGCAGCTTGGAAGGAAAAACCTATGGCTACACCTTC.

The genes are TRBV7-2 and TRBJ1-2; D is undetermined. The germline gives CDR1 SGHTA, CDR2 FQGNSA. V gave up 0 bases and J gave up 8 bases, with 4 bases separating them. The length of the CDR3 is 11 residues. CDR3: CASSLALGYTF. CDR3 coding DNA: TGTGCCAGCAGCTTAGCCTTGGGCTACACCTTC.

The rearrangement joins TRBV30 to TRBJ2-1; 7 bases map to TRBD1. This CDR3 has 17 residues. J was trimmed by 5 bases and V by 2 bases; bases with no gene match: 15. Germline-derived CDR1 and CDR2 are GTSNPN and SVGIG (reference sequence). CDR3 loop: CAWSTLTGAAFDNEQFF. The CDR3 DNA sequence: TGTGCCTGGAGTACACTAACAGGGGCTGCTTTTGACAATGAGCAGTTCTTC.

This chain connects TRBV30 to TRBJ2-2; D is possibly TRBD2 (5 bases). This CDR3 is built from 12 residues. In germline, CDR1 is GTSNPN, CDR2 SVGIG (reference sequence). Trimming removed 7 bases from V and 5 bases from J, with 11 bases in between. Written as DNA, the CDR3 is TGTGCCTCAGAACGGGGAACCGGGGAGCTGTTTTTT. It translates to CASERGTGELFF.

This clone was observed a single time. The rearrangement links TRBV5-1 to TRBJ2-3; weak D call: TRBD2 (5 bases). The V end was cut by 0 bases, the J end by 3 bases, with 17 bases between. This CDR3 spans 17 amino acids. The germline CDR1 and CDR2 sequences are SGHRS and YFSETQ. The CDR3 spells CASSLAGGPTGTDTQYF. CDR3 nucleotide sequence: TGCGCCAGCAGCTTGGCCGGAGGTCCTACCGGAACAGATACGCAGTATTTT.

V gene TRBV13 combines with J gene TRBJ2-7, with 8 bases fitting TRBD1. The CDR3 sequence is 12 residues long. J lost 7 bases, V lost 5 bases, and 4 bases had no gene match. The germline V gene encodes CDR1 PRHDT and CDR2 FYEKMQ (reference sequence). CDR3 sequence (DNA): TGTGCCAGCAGCACCCGACAGGGGGAGCAGTACTTC. Translation gives CASSTRQGEQYF.

The V gene is TRBV7-6, the J gene TRBJ1-1; weak D call: TRBD1 (6 bases). CDR3 size: 14 residues. Germline-derived CDR1 and CDR2 are SGHVS and FNYEAQ. Trimming cost V 3 bases and J 7 bases, with 15 bases left between them. CDR3 nucleotides: TGTGCCAGCAGCTTTAGCGGGGGCAGGAATGAAGCTTTCTTT. Encoded protein: CASSFSGGRNEAFF.

The chain employs TRBV5-4 and TRBJ2-5; a weak D match, TRBD1 (6 bases). V shed 4 bases and J shed 7 bases, with 20 bases lying between them. Germline CDR1 SGHNT, CDR2 YYREEE (reference sequence). The CDR3 extends over 15 amino acids. CDR3 residues: CASSQINQGLGTQYF. The CDR3 DNA reads as TGTGCCAGCAGCCAAATCAACCAGGGGTTGGGGACCCAGTACTTC.

The J gene is TRBJ2-1, the V gene TRBV6-1; 9 bases are shared with TRBD2. There are 15 residues in the CDR3. The V and J ends lost 2 bases and 3 bases, in that order; junction bases with no gene match: 2. Germline values: CDR1 MNHNS, CDR2 SASEGT. The CDR3, as DNA: TGTGCCAGCAGTGAAAAAGCGGGAGGCTACAATGAGCAGTTCTTC. Translation gives CASSEKAGGYNEQFF.

The chain employs TRBV6-5 and TRBJ1-4; D unresolved. The CDR3 is 13 residues long. V lost 6 bases, J lost 2 bases, and 7 bases lay in between. Per the germline V gene, CDR1 is MNHEY and CDR2 is SVGAGI. The CDR3 spells CASSRLTNEKLFF. CDR3 in DNA: TGTGCCAGCAGCAGGCTGACTAATGAAAAACTGTTTTTT.

The V gene is TRBV19, the J gene TRBJ1-1; the D gene is possibly TRBD1 (6 bases). CDR1 and CDR2 from the germline V gene are LNHDA and SQIVND (reference sequence). The CDR3 consists of 15 residues. Trimming removed 5 bases at V and 4 bases at J, with 17 bases between. The CDR3 loop reads CASSSRWGLSTEAFF. Here the CDR3 DNA reads TGTGCCAGTAGTTCCCGGTGGGGGCTGAGCACTGAAGCTTTCTTT.

J is TRBJ2-1 and V is TRBV9, with 12 bases that match TRBD2. This CDR3 comprises 16 residues. Unmatched junction bases numbered 5, after V lost 0 bases and J lost 7 bases. Germline V CDR1 and CDR2: SGDLS, YYNGEE. CDR3 sequence (DNA): TGTGCCAGCAGCGTAGGTGGTCTAGCGGGAGGGAATGAGCAGTTCTTC. It yields the protein CASSVGGLAGGNEQFF.

The chain combines TRBV5-4 with TRBJ2-1, with D perhaps matching TRBD1 (5 bases). From germline, CDR1 is SGHNT and CDR2 YYREEE (reference sequence). V lost 2 bases to trimming and J lost 0 bases, with 12 bases between them. The CDR3 runs to 16 residues. The CDR3 sequence: CASSFWGPDSYNEQFF. The CDR3 DNA sequence: TGTGCCAGCAGCTTTTGGGGCCCCGACTCCTACAATGAGCAGTTCTTC.

This clone appeared once. The chain combines TRBV5-1 with TRBJ2-5, with TRBD2 matching over 8 bases. V lost 3 bases, J lost 4 bases, and 5 bases stayed unmatched. Germline-derived CDR1 and CDR2 are SGHRS and YFSETQ. The CDR3 covers 14 residues. Written as DNA, the CDR3 is TGCGCCAGCAGCTCAGGTCGGGGGGGAGAGACCCAGTACTTC. Its translation: CASSSGRGGETQYF.

The V call is TRBV9, the J call TRBJ1-4; 9 bases line up with TRBD1. CDR1 and CDR2 from the germline V gene are SGDLS and YYNGEE. The CDR3 has 18 residues. V lost 3 bases to trimming and J lost 5 bases; unmatched junction nucleotides: 14. Here the CDR3 reads CASSENRGLTNSNEKLFF. In DNA, the CDR3 is TGTGCCAGCAGCGAAAACAGGGGGCTCACTAACTCCAATGAAAAACTGTTTTTT. Filled out from reference TRBV9 and TRBJ1-4, the complete variable domain reads DSGVTQTPKHLITATGQRVTLRCSPRSGDLSVYWYQQSLDQGLQFLIQYYNGEERAKGNILERFSAQQFPDLHSELNLSSLELGDSALYFCASSENRGLTNSNEKLFFGSGTQLSVL.

The chain is built from TRBV27 and TRBJ2-5; TRBD2 matches 7 bases. The germline gives CDR1 MNHEY, CDR2 SMNVEV (reference sequence). V shed 0 bases, J shed 5 bases, and the junction held 3 bases outside the gene matches. The CDR3 contains 14 residues. The CDR3 here is CASSLSVGGETQYF. The CDR3 nucleotides are TGTGCCAGCAGTTTATCGGTGGGGGGGGAGACCCAGTACTTC.

CDR3 DNA: TGTGCCAGTAGTATTGAGACGGGTCCCTCCTACGAGCAGTACTTC. It yields the protein CASSIETGPSYEQYF. V and J are TRBV19 and TRBJ2-7; D not resolved. Germline V gene sequence: CDR1 LNHDA, CDR2 SQIVND (reference sequence). Trimming took off 3 bases at V and 0 bases at J, with 12 bases between the two ends. The CDR3 length is 15 residues.